This TCR beta chain was found in a study of cytomegalovirus exposure and HLA in healthy donors. Vbeta (60) and Jbeta (13) primers were used in the PCR. Assay: immunoSEQ multiplex PCR; the TCRdb copy retains only in-frame clones and omits some. The sample contains about 190,000 clones, around 80% of which appear only once. The CDR3 consists of 15 residues. The trim removed 6 bases at V and 8 bases at J, leaving 7 bases unmatched. Germline CDR1 and CDR2: SGHAT and FQNNGV. The chain couples TRBV11-2 to TRBJ2-1, with 13 bases matching TRBD2. The TCR comes from a young man in good health and CMV-seronegative. Sequenced: PBMCs. CDR3 nucleotides: TGTGCCAGCAGTCAACTAGCGGGGGGGCCCTATGAGCAGTTCTTC. It yields the protein CASSQLAGGPYEQFF.